These 16 T cell receptor beta chains share one sample of origin, sequenced in a study of tumor-infiltrating lymphocytes in localized non-small cell lung cancer. Clones were sequenced by immunoSEQ multiplex PCR, and TCRdb holds only the in-frame ones, with some missing. The sample includes around 6,500 clones, around three quarters of them seen just once. Sequencing was performed on uninvolved lung tissue not adjacent to the tumor. The receptors were gathered from a human donor with non-small cell lung cancer.

This clone was detected a few times. V and J are TRBV7-2 and TRBJ2-7, with 9 bases identical to TRBD2. The CDR3 has 15 residues. From germline, CDR1 is SGHTA and CDR2 FQGNSA. V lost 6 bases to trimming and J lost 1 base; unmatched junction nucleotides: 7. The CDR3 DNA is TGTGCCAGCAGACGAAAGACTAGCGGATCCTACGAGCAGTACTTC. Its protein is CASRRKTSGSYEQYF.

There are a few counts of this clone. The V gene is TRBV5-1, the J gene TRBJ2-3; TRBD1 might be the D (5 bases). Trimming took 6 bases from V and 6 from J, leaving 17 bases between them. This CDR3 is built from 14 residues. Germline V lookup: CDR1 SGHRS, CDR2 YFSETQ. The CDR3 DNA reads as TGCGCCAGCAAAGGTGCCTGGCAGGGCGATACGCAGTATTTT. Its protein is CASKGAWQGDTQYF.

The chain couples TRBV10-1 to TRBJ2-3; 11 nucleotides match TRBD2. From germline, CDR1 is WNHNN and CDR2 SYGVQD (reference sequence). The CDR3 extends over 15 amino acids. Germline trimming cut 3 bases from V and 4 bases from J; bases unmatched to any gene: 3. The CDR3 sequence is CASSEATSGADTQYF. The CDR3 DNA reads TGCGCCAGCAGTGAAGCGACTAGCGGGGCAGATACGCAGTATTTT.

This clone was observed a few times. CDR3 DNA: TGTGCCAGCAGCCGGGGTCGCGGGGACACCATATATTTT. Protein: CASSRGRGDTIYF. V gene TRBV5-8 combines with J gene TRBJ1-3; no definite D call. The CDR3 is 13 amino acids. V dropped 4 bases and J dropped 8 bases, with 13 bases sitting between them. The V gene's germline CDR1 is SGHTS and CDR2 YDEGEE.

The chain couples TRBV11-3 to TRBJ2-5, with a tentative D call TRBD2 (7 bases). Trimming took off 7 bases at V and 5 bases at J, with 20 bases between the two ends. The CDR3 covers 15 residues. Germline-derived CDR1 and CDR2 are SGHNT and YENEEA. The CDR3 sequence is CASTLGGRGGETQYF. The DNA of the CDR3 is TGTGCCAGCACCCTCGGGGGCAGGGGAGGGGAGACCCAGTACTTC.

This rearrangement joins TRBV5-4 to TRBJ2-7; D may be TRBD1 (5 bases). The germline V and J ends were trimmed by 1 base and 2 bases, with 7 bases remaining between them. CDR3 length: 13 residues. CDR1 and CDR2 from the germline V gene are SGHNT and YYREEE (reference sequence). The CDR3 here is CASSLTGTYEQYF. CDR3 DNA sequence: TGTGCCAGCAGCTTGACAGGAACCTACGAGCAGTACTTC.

CDR3 residues: CASSLERLAGLEQYF. In DNA form, the CDR3 reads TGTGCCAGCAGCTTAGAGCGACTAGCAGGTCTCGAGCAGTACTTC. The J gene is TRBJ2-7, the V gene TRBV11-2; TRBD2 matches at 7 bases. V lost 0 bases, J lost 6 bases, and 8 bases stayed unmatched. Germline CDR1 SGHAT, CDR2 FQNNGV. The CDR3 runs to 15 residues.

The chain is built from TRBV7-2 and TRBJ1-2; TRBD1 agrees at 7 bases. J was trimmed by 6 bases and V by 1 base; bases with no gene match: 8. Germline lookup yields CDR1 SGHTA and CDR2 FQGNSA. The CDR3 totals 15 residues. The CDR3 protein is CASSLDLTGRNGYTF. The CDR3 DNA reads as TGTGCCAGCAGCTTAGACCTGACAGGGCGAAATGGCTACACCTTC.

The sample holds one count of this clone. The chain links TRBV28 to TRBJ1-3; D is perhaps TRBD1 (6 bases). CDR1 MDHEN and CDR2 SYDVKM come from the germline V gene. Trimming took 3 bases from V and 4 from J, leaving 10 bases between them. CDR3 size: 14 residues. In nucleotides, the CDR3 is TGTGCCAGCAGTTTCCGGGGGCACGGAAACACCATATATTTT. Translated: CASSFRGHGNTIYF.

V usage is TRBV5-1 and J usage is TRBJ2-1; TRBD1 is a possible D gene (7 bases). Germline CDR1 and CDR2: SGHRS and YFSETQ. This CDR3 region has 15 residues. V gave up 2 bases and J gave up 6 bases, with 15 bases separating them. The CDR3 region has the DNA TGCGCCAGCAGCTTTCAGGGGGGCTCGGGCAATGAGCAGTTCTTC. Its protein is CASSFQGGSGNEQFF.

The V and J genes are TRBV28 and TRBJ2-1; no firm D call. With 3 bases removed from V and 4 bases from J, the gap between germline ends came to 4 bases. Germline CDR1 is MDHEN and CDR2 is SYDVKM. This CDR3 is 12 amino acids long. CDR3 in amino acids: CASSFSYNEQFF. DNA of the CDR3: TGTGCCAGCAGTTTCTCTTACAATGAGCAGTTCTTC.

This sequence joins TRBV5-6 and TRBJ2-3; 7 bases are shared with TRBD1. Germline V gives CDR1 SGHDT, CDR2 YYEEEE. The CDR3 has 15 amino acids. Trimming took 6 bases from V and 5 from J; bases not matched to a gene: 12. The CDR3 DNA follows: TGTGCCAGCATGTTTCCGGGACAGAGCCTAGATACGCAGTATTTT. Protein sequence: CASMFPGQSLDTQYF.

This sequence joins TRBV30 and TRBJ1-5; 8 bases map to TRBD1. Trimming cost V 2 bases and J 4 bases; bases outside gene matches: 7. Per germline, CDR1 GTSNPN and CDR2 SVGIG (reference sequence). There are 15 residues in the CDR3. The CDR3 spells CAWSSARDRNQPQHF. CDR3 nucleotide sequence: TGTGCCTGGAGTTCAGCCCGGGACAGGAATCAGCCCCAGCATTTT.

CDR3: CASVRGSYNEQFF. CDR3 DNA: TGTGCCAGCGTCCGTGGCTCCTACAATGAGCAGTTCTTC. The chain has TRBV11-3 and TRBJ2-1; D unclear. The V gene lost 8 bases and the J gene lost 0 bases, with 8 bases spanning the gap. Germline values: CDR1 SGHNT, CDR2 YENEEA. The CDR3 has 13 residues.

This clone qualifies as large. The rearrangement links TRBV7-2 to TRBJ1-1; D is unclear. Trimming took 1 base from V and 1 from J, leaving 13 bases between them. CDR3 length: 16 residues. Germline assignment: CDR1 SGHTA and CDR2 FQGNSA. The CDR3 DNA follows: TGTGCCAGCAGCTTAGGGTCGAGACATACGAACACTGAAGCTTTCTTT. It translates to CASSLGSRHTNTEAFF. The full variable domain, with the rest looked up from reference TRBV7-2 and TRBJ1-1, is GAGVSQSPSNKVTEKGKDVELRCDPISGHTALYWYRQSLGQGLEFLIYFQGNSAPDKSGLPSDRFSAERTGGSVSTLTIQRTQQEDSAVYLCASSLGSRHTNTEAFFGQGTRLTVV.

In the case of this clone: A junction end diverges from the germline sequence, so it may reflect a read error. The chain carries TRBV7-8 and TRBJ2-7; D might be TRBD2 (6 bases). CDR1 and CDR2 (germline): SGHVS, FQNEAQ. The CDR3 is 16 amino acids. Written as DNA, the CDR3 is TGTGCCAGCAGCCTAGCGATGAGGTGGGGCTCCTACGAGCAGTACTTC. This gives the protein CASSLAMRWGSYEQYF.